The TCR beta chain under discussion was sequenced for a study of CD8+CD57+ T cells in acquired aplastic anemia. V lost 5 bases and J lost 2, with 17 bases in between. Germline CDR1 reads ENHRY; CDR2 reads SYGVKD. The CDR3 loop spans 16 amino acids. This clonotype was counted a few times. It was genomic DNA that served as the template for profiling TCR beta VDJ and CDR3. Each CDR3 protein gets one entry after TCRdb re-called the reads with MiXCR. There are approximately 98,000 distinct CDR3 sequences in the sample; 51% occur only once, and 25% to 35% lies in the top ten. The V call is TRBV10-3, the J call TRBJ2-3; the D is unclear. The sequenced material came from sorted CD4+, CD8+, or CD8+CD57+ T cells (not recorded which) from PBMCs. This receptor was obtained from a human donor in good health, serving as a control. DNA of the CDR3: TGTGCCATCAGTACCCCAAGAGGTGGTAACACAGATACGCAGTATTTT. Translated, it gives CAISTPRGGNTDTQYF.